This T cell receptor beta chain was sequenced in a study of T cells in Graves' hyperthyroidism and ophthalmopathy. Study results and caveats: Blood shared most expanded thyroid clonotypes above 0.001.

Amplified regions were TCR beta CDR3 sequences from RNA transcripts. The HTBI primer set was used in a first-round RT-PCR of the TCR CDR3. One entry per CDR3 protein, called by TCRdb with MiXCR from the multiplex PCR reads. The profile shows almost 250,000 distinct CDR3 sequences, approximately 25% of them singletons. Patients were excluded for uncontrolled infection, other autoimmune disease, pregnancy or lactation. This clonotype has at least ten counts. Its antigen is unknown. Sequencing was done on a sample of blood. This clonotype was sampled from a woman aged 40 to 50 with Graves' ophthalmopathy.

CDR3 protein: CASSRRGSGPQHF. The CDR3 DNA follows: TGTGCCAGCAGCCGAAGGGGGAGTGGGCCCCAGCATTTT. This chain connects TRBV7-9 to TRBJ1-5, with D perhaps TRBD1 (6 bases). The V gene's germline CDR1 is SEHNR and CDR2 FQNEAQ (reference sequence). V dropped 5 bases and J dropped 9 bases, with 14 bases sitting between them. The CDR3 loop spans 13 amino acids.